The 13 T cell receptor beta chains listed next were all sequenced from one sample in a study of blood T cells in healthy people across ages. For the second PCR, which ran for roughly 6 to 12 cycles, a sample-barcoded 5' primer and a J-beta primer mix were used. TCRdb itself ran the 5' RACE reads through MiXCR, one entry per CDR3 protein. The repertoire has under 2 million distinct CDR3 sequences, roughly a third of them found once; the top ten carry about 11%. Sequences were obtained from blood. The receptors originated from a young woman in good health.

This rearrangement joins TRBV4-2 to TRBJ2-5, with 9 bases lining up with TRBD1. CDR3 length: 18 residues. Germline CDR1 and CDR2: LGHNA and YNFKEQ. The V and J ends lost 1 base and 5 bases, in that order; junction bases with no gene match: 14. The CDR3: CASSQAGKGTGGWETQYF. Here the CDR3 DNA reads TGTGCCAGCAGCCAAGCGGGAAAAGGAACAGGGGGCTGGGAGACCCAGTACTTC.

This chain connects TRBV7-2 to TRBJ1-2; TRBD1 aligns across 8 bases. Losses at the gene ends were 5 bases for V and 8 bases for J; bases not matched to a gene: 10. The CDR3 is made up of 14 amino acids. The germline CDR1 and CDR2 sequences are SGHTA and FQGNSA. The CDR3 loop reads CASSPQSGGEGYTF. CDR3 bases: TGTGCCAGCAGCCCCCAATCAGGGGGCGAGGGCTACACCTTC.

This clonotype was seen a handful of times. The rearrangement joins TRBV20-1 to TRBJ2-3; 7 bases map to TRBD2. CDR1 DFQATT and CDR2 SNEGSKA come from the germline V gene (reference sequence). Losses at the gene ends were 0 bases for V and 2 bases for J; bases not matched to a gene: 11. The CDR3 is 17 amino acids. The CDR3 DNA reads as TGCAGTGCTAGAGATCTCAGAGCGGGAAGATACACAGATACGCAGTATTTT. It translates to CSARDLRAGRYTDTQYF.

The gene calls are TRBV5-6 and TRBJ2-1; 7 nucleotides line up with TRBD2. This CDR3 spans 17 amino acids. Germline lookup yields CDR1 SGHDT and CDR2 YYEEEE. V dropped 1 base and J dropped 2; count of bases not matched to a gene: 9. The CDR3 loop reads CASSLPLEGGPYNEQFF. In DNA, the CDR3 is TGTGCCAGCAGCTTGCCTTTGGAGGGAGGGCCCTACAATGAGCAGTTCTTC.

This chain joins TRBV7-9 and TRBJ1-2; 9 nucleotides match TRBD1. CDR3 size: 13 residues. V lost 8 bases, J lost 8 bases, and 9 bases stayed unmatched. Germline-derived CDR1 and CDR2 are SEHNR and FQNEAQ (reference sequence). CDR3 protein: CASGPGTGNGYTF. For the CDR3, the DNA is TGTGCCAGCGGTCCCGGGACAGGGAACGGCTACACCTTC.

In its sample, this clonotype was seen a few times. This rearrangement joins TRBV29-1 to TRBJ2-2; 10 positions agree with TRBD1. The CDR3 extends over 14 amino acids. Germline loops: CDR1 SQVTM, CDR2 ANQGSEA. Trimming took 8 bases from V and 7 from J; bases not matched to a gene: 10. The DNA of the CDR3 is TGCAGCACCCTAGACAGGGGGCAAGGCGGGGAGCTGTTTTTT. This gives the protein CSTLDRGQGGELFF.

This clonotype was counted only a few times. The chain combines TRBV5-4 with TRBJ2-5, with D perhaps matching TRBD1 (5 bases). The germline V and J ends were trimmed by 4 bases and 1 base, with 11 bases remaining between them. The CDR3 is 14 residues long. CDR1 and CDR2 (germline): SGHNT, YYREEE (reference sequence). CDR3 in amino acids: CASSLWTPQETQYF. The CDR3 region has the DNA TGTGCCAGCAGCCTATGGACACCCCAAGAGACCCAGTACTTC.

V gene TRBV2 combines with J gene TRBJ1-4, with TRBD1 as a possible D gene (5 bases). The germline V gene has CDR1 SNHLY and CDR2 FYNNEI. This CDR3 spans 12 amino acids. Trimming took off 2 bases at V and 10 bases at J, with 8 bases between the two ends. The CDR3 DNA sequence: TGTGCCAGCAGTGAAATCCAGGGAAAACTGTTTTTT. This encodes CASSEIQGKLFF.

The J gene is TRBJ2-5, the V gene TRBV20-1; TRBD2 might be the D (7 bases). Germline V lookup: CDR1 DFQATT, CDR2 SNEGSKA (reference sequence). The CDR3 covers 13 residues. V shed 3 bases and J shed 5 bases, with 13 bases lying between them. CDR3 loop: CSARKGGEETQYF. CDR3 DNA: TGCAGTGCTAGGAAAGGGGGGGAGGAGACCCAGTACTTC.

V gene TRBV18 combines with J gene TRBJ2-3; D is undetermined. Looked up from germline, CDR1 is KGHSH and CDR2 is LQKENI. This CDR3 region has 14 residues. V was cut by 2 bases and J by 4 bases, with 10 bases left in between. Here the CDR3 reads CASSPFLLSDTQYF. The CDR3 bases are TGTGCCAGCTCACCATTCCTCCTGTCAGATACGCAGTATTTT.

Regarding this clonotype: At one end, the junction sequence differs from germline, possibly due to a read error. The gene calls are TRBV29-1 and TRBJ1-1; D ambiguous. The CDR3 has 11 amino acids. Germline V lookup: CDR1 SQVTM, CDR2 ANQGSEA. For the CDR3, the DNA is TGCAGCGTTGGGATGAACAGTGAAGCTTTCTTT. Its translation: CSVGMNSEAFF.

This clonotype was detected a few times. This chain joins TRBV4-1 and TRBJ2-7; 9 bases are shared with TRBD2. V lost 0 bases, J lost 3 bases, and 6 bases stayed unmatched. CDR1 is MGHRA, CDR2 YSYEKL, per germline. The CDR3 loop spans 16 amino acids. The DNA of the CDR3 is TGCGCCAGCAGCCAAGATCCCAGCGGGAGGAACTACGAGCAGTACTTC. Translating it yields CASSQDPSGRNYEQYF.

This clonotype was counted only a few times. This sequence joins TRBV20-1 and TRBJ2-6; tentatively, D is TRBD2 (6 bases). This CDR3 is 16 amino acids long. V shed 3 bases and J shed 0 bases, with 12 bases lying between them. From germline, CDR1 is DFQATT and CDR2 SNEGSKA (reference sequence). DNA for the CDR3: TGCAGTGCTAGCGGAGGGTGGGCCTCTGGGGCCAACGTCCTGACTTTC. Translated: CSASGGWASGANVLTF.